This T cell receptor (beta chain) emerged from a study of radiotherapy plus CTLA-4 blockade in lung cancer. General study findings and limits: Early clone dynamics of blood T cells, plus interferon-beta, reportedly predicted response best. The study found tumor-derived TCR clones expanded in blood after radiotherapy plus ipilimumab.

The table came from immunoSEQ multiplex PCR; TCRdb's copy has only in-frame clones and leaves some out. Of about 85,000 clones detected, approximately 84% appear once; the ten largest clones hold more than 2%. Worth noting for this clone: Its target is unknown.

Germline CDR1 is LNHDA and CDR2 is SQIVND (reference sequence). V was cut by 4 bases and J by 7 bases, with 11 bases left in between. The CDR3 consists of 13 residues. The sequence came from a human donor with non-small cell lung cancer who had a partial response to radiotherapy plus ipilimumab. This specimen consisted of peripheral blood, obtained from a patient treated with radiotherapy plus ipilimumab. The chain recombines TRBV19 with TRBJ1-5, with D unresolved. DNA of the CDR3: TGTGCCAGTAGTACCCTTGACTGGCAGCCCCAGCATTTT. It translates to CASSTLDWQPQHF.